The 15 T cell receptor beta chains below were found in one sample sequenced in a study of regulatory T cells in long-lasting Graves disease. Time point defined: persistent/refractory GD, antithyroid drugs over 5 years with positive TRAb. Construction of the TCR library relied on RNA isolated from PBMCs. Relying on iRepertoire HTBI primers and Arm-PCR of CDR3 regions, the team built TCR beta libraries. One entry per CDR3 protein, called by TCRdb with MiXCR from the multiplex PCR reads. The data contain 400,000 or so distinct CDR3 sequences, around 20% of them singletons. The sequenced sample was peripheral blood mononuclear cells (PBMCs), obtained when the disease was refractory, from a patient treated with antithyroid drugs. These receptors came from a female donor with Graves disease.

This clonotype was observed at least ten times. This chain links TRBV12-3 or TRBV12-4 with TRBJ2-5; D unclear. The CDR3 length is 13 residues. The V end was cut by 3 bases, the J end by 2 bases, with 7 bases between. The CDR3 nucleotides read TGTGCCAGCAGTTTGGTCAAGCAAGAGACCCAGTACTTC. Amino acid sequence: CASSLVKQETQYF.

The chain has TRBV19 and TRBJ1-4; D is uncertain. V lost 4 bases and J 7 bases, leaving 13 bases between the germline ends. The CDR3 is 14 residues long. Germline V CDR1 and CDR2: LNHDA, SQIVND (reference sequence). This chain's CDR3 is CASSTGFSAEKLFF. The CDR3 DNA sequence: TGTGCCAGTAGTACTGGATTCTCCGCTGAAAAACTGTTTTTT.

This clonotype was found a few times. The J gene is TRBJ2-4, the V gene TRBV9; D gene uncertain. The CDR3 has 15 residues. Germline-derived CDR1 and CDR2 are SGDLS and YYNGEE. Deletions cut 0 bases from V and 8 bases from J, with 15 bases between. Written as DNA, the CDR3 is TGTGCCAGCAGCGTAGAAAAGGAGTCCGCGGACATTCAGTACTTC. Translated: CASSVEKESADIQYF.

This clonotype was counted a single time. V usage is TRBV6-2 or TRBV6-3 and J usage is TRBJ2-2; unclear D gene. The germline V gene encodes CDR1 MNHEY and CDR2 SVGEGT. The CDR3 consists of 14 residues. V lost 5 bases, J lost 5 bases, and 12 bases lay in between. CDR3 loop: CASSHRQDTGELFF. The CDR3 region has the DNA TGTGCCAGCAGTCATCGGCAGGATACCGGGGAGCTGTTTTTT.

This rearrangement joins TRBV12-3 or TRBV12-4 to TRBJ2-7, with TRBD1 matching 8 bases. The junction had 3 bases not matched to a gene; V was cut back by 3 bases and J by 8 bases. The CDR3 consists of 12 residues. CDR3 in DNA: TGTGCCAGCAGTTTCCAGGGGGCTCAGCAGTACTTC. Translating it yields CASSFQGAQQYF.

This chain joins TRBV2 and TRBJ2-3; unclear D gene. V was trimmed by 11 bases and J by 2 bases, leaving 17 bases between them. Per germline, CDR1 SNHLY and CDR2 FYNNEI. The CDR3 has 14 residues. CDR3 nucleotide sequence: TGTGCCTCCCCTGGAGAGAAGTACACAGATACGCAGTATTTT. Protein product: CASPGEKYTDTQYF.

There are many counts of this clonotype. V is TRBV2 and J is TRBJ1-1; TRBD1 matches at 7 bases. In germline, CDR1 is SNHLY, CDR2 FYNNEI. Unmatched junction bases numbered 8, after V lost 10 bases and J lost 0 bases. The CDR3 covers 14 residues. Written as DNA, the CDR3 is TGTGCCACCAGCCGGGACAGTCTGAACACTGAAGCTTTCTTT. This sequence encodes CATSRDSLNTEAFF.

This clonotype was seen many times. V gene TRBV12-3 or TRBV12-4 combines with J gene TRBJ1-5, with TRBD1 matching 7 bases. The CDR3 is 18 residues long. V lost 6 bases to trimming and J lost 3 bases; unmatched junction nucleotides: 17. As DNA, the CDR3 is TGTGCCAGCAGCAAGGGGGAGGGGGCAGGGGGTGCCAATCAGCCCCAGCATTTT. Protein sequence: CASSKGEGAGGANQPQHF.

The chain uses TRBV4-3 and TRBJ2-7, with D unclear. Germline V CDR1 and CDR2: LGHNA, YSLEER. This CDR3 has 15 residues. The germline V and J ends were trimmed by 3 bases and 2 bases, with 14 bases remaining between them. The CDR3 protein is CASSHRSDGTYEQYF. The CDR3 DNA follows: TGCGCCAGCAGCCACCGATCGGACGGAACCTACGAGCAGTACTTC.

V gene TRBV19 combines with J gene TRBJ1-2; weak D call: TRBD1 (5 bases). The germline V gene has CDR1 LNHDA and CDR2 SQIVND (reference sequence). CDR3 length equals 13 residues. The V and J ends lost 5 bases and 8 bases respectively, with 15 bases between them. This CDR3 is CASSSGTRRGYTF. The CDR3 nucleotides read TGTGCCAGTAGTTCCGGGACCCGACGGGGCTACACCTTC.

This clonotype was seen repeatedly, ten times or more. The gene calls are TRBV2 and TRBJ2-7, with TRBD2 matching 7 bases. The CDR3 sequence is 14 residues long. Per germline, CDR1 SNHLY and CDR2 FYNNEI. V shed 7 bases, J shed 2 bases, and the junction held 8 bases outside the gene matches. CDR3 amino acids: CASNGGVKTYEQYF. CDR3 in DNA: TGTGCCAGCAATGGGGGGGTGAAAACCTACGAGCAGTACTTC.

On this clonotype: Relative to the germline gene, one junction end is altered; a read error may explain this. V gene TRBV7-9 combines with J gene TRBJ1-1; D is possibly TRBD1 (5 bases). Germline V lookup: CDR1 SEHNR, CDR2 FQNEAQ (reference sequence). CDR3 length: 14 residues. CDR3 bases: TGTGCCAGCAGCATAGCCGGGGACTACACTGAAGCTTTCTTT. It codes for CASSIAGDYTEAFF.

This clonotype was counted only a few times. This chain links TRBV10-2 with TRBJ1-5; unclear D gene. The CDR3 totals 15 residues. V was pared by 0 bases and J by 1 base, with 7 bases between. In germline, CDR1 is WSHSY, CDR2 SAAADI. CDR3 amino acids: CASSESGGSNQPQHF. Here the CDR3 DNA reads TGCGCCAGCAGTGAGTCGGGCGGGAGCAATCAGCCCCAGCATTTT.

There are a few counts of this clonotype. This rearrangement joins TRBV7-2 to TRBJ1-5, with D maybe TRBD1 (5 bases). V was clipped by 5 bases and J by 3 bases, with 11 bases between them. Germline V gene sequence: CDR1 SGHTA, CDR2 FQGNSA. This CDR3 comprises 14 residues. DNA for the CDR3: TGTGCCAGCAGCACCAGGGACCTCAATCAGCCCCAGCATTTT. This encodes CASSTRDLNQPQHF.

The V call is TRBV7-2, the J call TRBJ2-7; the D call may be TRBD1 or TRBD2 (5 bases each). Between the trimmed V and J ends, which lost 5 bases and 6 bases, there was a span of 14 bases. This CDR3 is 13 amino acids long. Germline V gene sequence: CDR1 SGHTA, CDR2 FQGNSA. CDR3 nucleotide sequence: TGTGCCAGCAGCAGGGACCTTATTGCCGAGCAGTACTTC. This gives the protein CASSRDLIAEQYF.